This TCR beta chain appears in the sequencing data of a study of cytomegalovirus exposure and HLA in healthy donors (dated by TCRdb to about 2017). For context, the study as a whole: An earlier analysis of roughly 500 of the donors reported 276 Gb of sequence data and approximately 120 million unique TCR beta sequences obtained from around 180 million T cells. A later genetic analysis used genome-wide SNP genotypes for about 60% of the roughly 700 donors, treating that subset as a discovery cohort. The aim of the study was to test whether cataloging public T cell receptors could identify signatures of past pathogen exposure. Of the roughly 390 genotyped donors, 65% to 90% were placed in the genetic ancestry cluster associated with self-reported Caucasian donors. In an earlier analysis of more than 550 of the donors, high-throughput TCR beta sequencing was used to judge whether each TCR beta V gene segment behaved as functional or pseudogenic. Four to six DR-DQ haplotypes were handled as single units for association and clustering, since linkage in the cohort was strong. Donor age, sex, ethnicity and CMV serostatus were collected together with the repertoire data. Both class I and class II loci were covered by HLA typing, at four-digit resolution. Every repertoire in the discovery cohort had been generated on one and the same sequencing platform. The later analysis used no new phenotypic data to find candidate immune exposures, relying instead on TCR beta sequences and their occurrence across donors. To predict cytomegalovirus infection status, the study combined high-throughput TCR immunosequencing, statistical association of individual TCRs with disease status, and machine learning. A later analysis re-examined previously published TCR beta repertoires from more than 600 donors and added high-resolution HLA genotyping to investigate patterns of TCR occurrence. An early release covering roughly 600 HLA-typed donors comprised about 320 gigabases of sequencing data and approximately 80 million unique TCR sequences. The T cell repertoires of under 700 subjects were profiled by immunosequencing and related to cytomegalovirus serostatus. Typing coverage differed by locus: A, B, C, DRB1 and DQB1 were typed in roughly 620-630 donors, DQA1 in approximately 520, DPA1 in 600 to 610, and DPB1 in roughly 470. Across about 370 genotyped donors of the cohort, an average of about 240,000 unique TCR beta nucleotide sequences per donor were sequenced, and approximately 17% of those sequences were non-productive. Along with the roughly 670-subject first cohort, a separate validation cohort of 120 different subjects was used.

CDR1 and CDR2 (PRHDT, FYEKMQ) derive from the germline V gene (reference sequence). The CDR3 runs 13 amino acids, cysteine and phenylalanine included. The CDR3 DNA has 39 bases and is translated from base 1. V gives up 3 bases and J gives up 0 bases, and the segment between their germline ends measures 5 bases. The library was made by the immunoSEQ multiplex PCR assay. A mixture of 60 forward primers for TCR Vbeta segments and 13 reverse primers for TCR Jbeta segments was used in the multiplex PCR. The CDR3 region of rearranged TCR beta genes was amplified from genomic DNA by a multiplex PCR assay. On the Illumina HiSeq System, the amplified TCR beta libraries were sequenced as 87-base-pair reads. Processing in the source paper ran as follows. A later analysis counted approximately 76 million unique TCR beta chains across the 700 or so repertoires, and 9.5 million to 11 million of these chains were shared by at least two donors. Raw reads were error-corrected and collapsed into unique sequences with a nearest-neighbor algorithm that merged closely related sequences to remove PCR and sequencing errors. Alignment of CDR3 sequences to IMGT reference sequences was used to assign V, D and J gene segments. Each retained sequence needed at least a six-nucleotide match to both a V gene segment and a J gene segment. A rearrangement was called productive if the CDR3 had no stop codons and remained in frame with V and J, and every other rearrangement was called non-productive. CDR3 was defined by IMGT convention, running from the second conserved V-encoded cysteine to the conserved J-encoded phenylalanine. The earlier analysis of about 610 of the donors excluded sequences that lacked an unambiguous match to a single V gene segment. In an earlier analysis of 500 to 750 of the donors, V segments were called functional above 56.7% productive rearrangements and were called segregating when the between-donor standard deviation exceeded 5%. A statistical classification framework was developed to diagnose cytomegalovirus status using the catalog of TCR beta chain sequences. A later analysis assigned V and J genes by comparing TCR nucleotide sequences with IMGT/GENE-DB human TR gene sequences. A later analysis assigned CDR3 sequences and most-parsimonious VDJ recombination scenarios with the TCRdist pipeline. In a later analysis, each TCR beta chain was defined by its CDR3 amino acid sequence together with its V-gene family, and reads lacking a unique V-gene family were excluded. A later analysis removed 600 or so highly shared, low-generation-probability nucleotide sequences to deal with suspected cross-contamination and a sequencing artifact. In a later analysis, a clonal expansion index was calculated for each public chain from normalized within-repertoire ranks of inferred template counts. In a later analysis, generation probabilities were computed with a VDJ recombination model fitted to out-of-frame rearrangements, and the resulting probabilities were checked against IGoR. A later analysis scored TCR-TCR, TCR-HLA and TCR-CMV co-occurrence with hypergeometric tests, applying a repertoire-size bias correction to TCR pairs. A later analysis estimated false discovery rates by permuting HLA or CMV assignments 20 times. In a later analysis, co-occurring TCRs were grouped using DBSCAN, and TCRdist sequence similarity was added for clustering within HLA-allele-positive subsets. Repertoires with fewer than 30,000 or more than 120,000 public chains, plus five repertoires with anomalous nucleotide sharing, were excluded from co-occurrence clustering. The table was pulled from immuneACCESS by TCRdb, which kept in-frame rearrangements only. Such tables lose some clones; where checked, under half of the loss comes from unresolved V genes, and the rest has no known cause. V and J calls and clone size follow that table, whereas D and trimming were derived from the DNA. A total of about 140,000 clones appear in this sample, approximately 65% of them only once. Jointly, the top ten make up 6% to 8% of the sample.

Summary of the overall study and its limitations: Linkage disequilibrium might explain the correlated functional status among segregating V segments, but an unknown experimental factor could not be excluded. Several of the top co-occurrence clusters appeared to be linked to parvovirus B19, influenza, CMV and Epstein-Barr virus, according to a later analysis. The presence/absence analyses assumed that sequencing depth was roughly uniform across donors, and that assumption may not be true. This cohort had only TCR beta chains sequenced, and the lack of alpha or paired-chain data limited which features could be detected. It was suggested by the authors that the approach could potentially be generalized to other disease states and immunological phenotypes. A later genetic analysis reported fewer N-insertions in productive TCRs among donors in an Asian-associated ancestry cluster than the 666-donor mean. In vitro tests confirmed that a few of the cytomegalovirus-associated TCR beta chains recognize cytomegalovirus antigens. Because counts were too low, roughly 18 rarely observed V segments, including chromosome 9 orphons, were left out of the earlier analysis of 500 to 750 of the donors. According to a later analysis, TCR association rates differed among HLA loci, with DRB1 alleles showing the most associated TCRs and HLA-C alleles showing the fewest. Because the 87-base-pair reads could not distinguish some IMGT-functional V segments, including TRBV6-2 and TRBV6-3, those segments were excluded. A cluster of highly shared sequence variants was judged likely to be a technical artifact of the sequencing pipeline. Most CMV-associated TCR beta chains appeared to be HLA-restricted in a later analysis, and the HLA associations seemed to be driven largely by CMV exposure. A further reported finding was that TCR beta sequences accurately predicted the HLA-A and HLA-B alleles for most subjects in the first cohort. A later analysis associated 17,000 or so TCR beta sequences with specific HLA alleles at a false discovery rate of 0.05. Because HLA typing was missing for some donors at each locus, association tests included only the typed subset. The study gave a list of 150 to 200 TCR beta chains associated with cytomegalovirus. Immune exposure information for the cohort was limited to CMV serostatus. When HLA alleles, especially DR and DQ, strongly co-occurred, attributing TCR associations to individual alleles was difficult. A later genetic analysis associated a missense DCLRE1C variant with V-gene and J-gene trimming of TCR beta chains, and an independent cohort replicated the association. Most TCR sequences were observed very rarely across donors, whereas some public TCRs were present in many individuals. Broadly in line with IMGT annotations, most TCR beta V segments showed up in productive rearrangements about 87% or about 30% of the time in an earlier analysis of some 590 of the donors. In a later analysis, HLA-associated TCR beta chains showed more clonal expansion and lower generation probabilities than non-associated chains that were equally common. The classifier was reported to diagnose cytomegalovirus status with high specificity and sensitivity in both the original and validation cohorts.

In total, 630 or so healthy bone marrow donors made up the cohort. Cohort members were all nominally healthy when sampled, although unrecorded immune exposures were likely present. The donor was CMV seronegative and was included in the group of 352 seronegative cohort members. A peripheral blood sample was collected from each donor, and TCR beta sequencing was performed on peripheral blood mononuclear cells. Genomic DNA was extracted from the blood cell samples with the Qiagen DNeasy Blood Extraction Kit. To note about this clone: The target of this receptor is not known. The input lacks base qualities; no much larger clone sits a single base away.

Sample: PBMCs. This receptor was identified in an older woman in good health and CMV-seronegative. The receptor chain draws on TRBV13 and TRBJ2-5; no D segment can be confidently identified. The DNA sequence is TGTGCCAGCAGCTTGCGGTACCAAGAGACCCAGTACTTC. This is translated as CASSLRYQETQYF.